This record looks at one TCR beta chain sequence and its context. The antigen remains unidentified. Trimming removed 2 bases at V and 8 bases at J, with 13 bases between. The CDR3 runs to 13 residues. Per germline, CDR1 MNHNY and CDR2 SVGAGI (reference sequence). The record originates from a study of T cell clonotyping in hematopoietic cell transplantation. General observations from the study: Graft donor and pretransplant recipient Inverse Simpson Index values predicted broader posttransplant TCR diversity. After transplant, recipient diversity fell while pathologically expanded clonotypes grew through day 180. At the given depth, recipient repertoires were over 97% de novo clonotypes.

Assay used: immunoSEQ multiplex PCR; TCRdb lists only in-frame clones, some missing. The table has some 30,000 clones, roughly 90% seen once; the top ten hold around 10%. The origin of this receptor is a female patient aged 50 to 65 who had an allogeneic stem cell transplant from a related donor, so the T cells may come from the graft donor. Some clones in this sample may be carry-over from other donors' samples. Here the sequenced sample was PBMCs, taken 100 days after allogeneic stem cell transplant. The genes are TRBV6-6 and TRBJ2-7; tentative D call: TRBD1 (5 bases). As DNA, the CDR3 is TGTGCCAGCAGTTACGGGCCCAGGGAAAAGCAGTACTTC. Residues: CASSYGPREKQYF.